This TCR beta chain was retrieved from a study of early T cells in non-severe SARS-CoV-2 infection. Tagging with unique molecular identifiers was applied to individual cDNA molecules. TCRdb reanalysed the 5' RACE reads using MiXCR and keeps one entry per CDR3 protein. The data show around 80,000 distinct CDR3 sequences, about 11% seen once. This clonotype was detected a few times. This CDR3 contains 14 residues. Trimming removed 3 bases at V and 7 bases at J, with 16 bases between. Germline V lookup: CDR1 DFQATT, CDR2 SNEGSKA (reference sequence). The TCR originated in an adult who was a healthcare worker with PCR-confirmed SARS-CoV-2 infection or an uninfected control (not recorded which). The rearrangement uses TRBV20-1 and TRBJ1-5, with D tentatively TRBD1 (5 bases). The sequencing here drew on whole blood, taken at baseline. CDR3: CSASPGWLGQPQHF. The CDR3 nucleotides are TGCAGTGCTAGCCCAGGGTGGCTTGGGCAGCCCCAGCATTTT.